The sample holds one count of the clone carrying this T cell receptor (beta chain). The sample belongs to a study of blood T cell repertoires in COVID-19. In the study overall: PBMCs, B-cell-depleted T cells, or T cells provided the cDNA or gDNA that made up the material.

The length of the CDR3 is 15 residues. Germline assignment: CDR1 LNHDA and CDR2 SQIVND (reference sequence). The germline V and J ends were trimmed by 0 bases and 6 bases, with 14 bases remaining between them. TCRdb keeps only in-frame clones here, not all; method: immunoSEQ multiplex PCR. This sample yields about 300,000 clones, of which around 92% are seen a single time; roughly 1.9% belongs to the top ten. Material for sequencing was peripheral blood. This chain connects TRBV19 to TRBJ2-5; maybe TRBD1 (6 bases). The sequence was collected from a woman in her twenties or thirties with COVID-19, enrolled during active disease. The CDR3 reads CASSIDSRGQKTQYF. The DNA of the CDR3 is TGTGCCAGTAGTATAGATTCCAGGGGACAAAAGACCCAGTACTTC.